This entry describes one T cell receptor beta chain. The entry originates in a study of blood T cell repertoires in COVID-19. The wider study: PBMCs, B-cell-depleted T cells, or T cells provided the cDNA or gDNA that made up the material.

The V and J ends lost 3 bases and 1 base respectively, with 9 bases between them. Germline CDR1 and CDR2: KGHSH and LQKENI. The CDR3 is 14 residues long. Produced via immunoSEQ multiplex PCR; TCRdb's table is partial and in-frame only. The sample has around 260,000 clones; roughly 90% are singletons. This TCR was sampled from a woman aged 40-49 years who had recovered from COVID-19. The material sequenced was peripheral blood. The chain joins TRBV18 to TRBJ1-1; possible D gene TRBD1, 5 bases. As DNA, the CDR3 is TGTGCCAGCTCACCTGAACAGGAGAACACTGAAGCTTTCTTT. Translated: CASSPEQENTEAFF.